The next 27 T cell receptor beta chains were all read from a single sample in a study of T cells in Graves' hyperthyroidism and ophthalmopathy. Using RNA transcripts as the source, TCR beta CDR3 regions were amplified. Using the HTBI primer set, a first-round RT-PCR was run on the TCR CDR3. A single record per CDR3 protein comes from TCRdb applying MiXCR to the multiplex PCR reads. The sample has roughly 300,000 distinct CDR3 sequences; less than 30% are singletons. The sample consisted of blood. Receptors were obtained from a man aged 35 to 55 with Graves' hyperthyroidism that later progressed to Graves' ophthalmopathy.

This clonotype was seen at least ten times. The rearrangement links TRBV5-1 to TRBJ1-1, with a tentative D call TRBD1 (5 bases). V was shortened by 1 base and J by 4 bases, with 11 bases between the two germline ends. The CDR3 is 14 residues long. Germline values: CDR1 SGHRS, CDR2 YFSETQ. The CDR3 protein is CASSLIGEGTEAFF. As DNA, the CDR3 is TGCGCCAGCAGCTTGATAGGGGAGGGCACTGAAGCTTTCTTT.

This clonotype was detected many times. The V call is TRBV19, the J call TRBJ1-5; D gene ambiguous. Trimming left V 4 bases short and J 11 bases short, with 9 bases between. The CDR3 extends over 11 amino acids. The germline V gene encodes CDR1 LNHDA and CDR2 SQIVND (reference sequence). CDR3 residues: CASSTRSAQHF. CDR3 DNA sequence: TGTGCCAGTAGTACCCGCTCGGCCCAGCATTTT.

This clonotype was seen more than once but under ten times. The chain recombines TRBV6-5 with TRBJ2-2; D is ambiguous. Germline CDR1 reads MNHEY; CDR2 reads SVGAGI. With 2 bases removed from V and 4 bases from J, the gap between germline ends came to 11 bases. The CDR3 has 15 residues. The CDR3: CASSYGGPRTGELFF. Written as DNA, the CDR3 is TGTGCCAGCAGTTACGGCGGTCCCCGCACCGGGGAGCTGTTTTTT.

This chain links TRBV20-1 with TRBJ1-3; D remains unclear. CDR1 and CDR2 (germline): DFQATT, SNEGSKA (reference sequence). This CDR3 spans 13 amino acids. The germline V and J ends were trimmed by 0 bases and 4 bases, with 7 bases remaining between them. The CDR3 DNA reads TGCAGTGCTAGAGACAGTTACGGAAACACCATATATTTT. Amino acid sequence: CSARDSYGNTIYF.

V is TRBV3-1 and J is TRBJ1-2, with D tentatively TRBD1 (5 bases). CDR3 length: 16 amino acids. V was cut by 0 bases and J by 4 bases, with 15 bases left in between. Germline CDR1 LGHDT, CDR2 YNNKEL (reference sequence). CDR3 residues: CASSQDGQAYSYGYTF. The CDR3 DNA reads TGTGCCAGCAGCCAAGACGGACAAGCATATTCCTATGGCTACACCTTC.

There are many counts of this clonotype. The J gene is TRBJ1-1, the V gene TRBV5-1; TRBD1 might be the D (5 bases). The CDR3 is made up of 15 amino acids. Germline CDR1 is SGHRS and CDR2 is YFSETQ. Trimming took 4 bases from V and 1 from J, leaving 14 bases between them. The CDR3, as DNA: TGCGCCAGCAGCCGAGACCATCAGGGGAACACTGAAGCTTTCTTT. The encoded protein is CASSRDHQGNTEAFF.

This clonotype was seen ten or more times. This chain joins TRBV6-7 and TRBJ1-1; 7 bases match TRBD1. TRBV6-7 is an ORF; its function is uncertain. V was pared by 2 bases and J by 0 bases, with 12 bases of the junction left unmatched. The CDR3 is 18 residues long. The CDR3 spells CASSYPRRTDRVNTEAFF. The DNA for the CDR3 is TGTGCCAGCAGTTACCCCCGACGAACCGACAGGGTGAACACTGAAGCTTTCTTT.

The chain employs TRBV29-1 and TRBJ2-7; D might be TRBD1 (6 bases). The CDR3 sequence is 13 residues long. CDR1 SQVTM and CDR2 ANQGSEA come from the germline V gene. The V end lost 6 bases, the J end lost 4 bases, and 16 bases lay between the germline ends. CDR3 nucleotide sequence: TGCAGCGTGATTTACAGGGAGAGGTACGAGCAGTACTTC. Translated, it gives CSVIYRERYEQYF.

This clonotype was observed at least ten times. The genes are TRBV6-4 and TRBJ1-1; possible D gene TRBD1, 5 bases. Germline V gene sequence: CDR1 MRHNA, CDR2 SNTAGT. CDR3 length: 16 residues. Trimming cost V 5 bases and J 1 base, with 17 bases left between them. This CDR3 reads CASSRDPGGRNTEAFF. The CDR3 nucleotides are TGTGCCAGCAGTAGGGACCCGGGAGGGAGGAACACTGAAGCTTTCTTT.

This clonotype has at least ten counts. The V gene is TRBV14, the J gene TRBJ1-5; TRBD1 is a possible D gene (5 bases). The V gene's germline CDR1 is SGHDN and CDR2 FVKESK. The ends were cut back, 6 bases at V and 3 bases at J, with 12 bases in the middle. This CDR3 is 14 amino acids long. The chain's CDR3 is CASRDTGPNQPQHF. The CDR3 nucleotides are TGTGCCAGCAGGGATACAGGACCCAATCAGCCCCAGCATTTT.

This clonotype was counted at least ten times. V usage is TRBV6-1 and J usage is TRBJ1-2; D gene ambiguous. This CDR3 is 16 amino acids long. Deletions cut 0 bases from V and 0 bases from J, with 11 bases between. Germline V gene lookup returns CDR1 MNHNS and CDR2 SASEGT. In nucleotides, the CDR3 is TGTGCCAGCAGTGAAGCTCCGTTCGCCTCTAACTATGGCTACACCTTC. Translating gives CASSEAPFASNYGYTF.

This clonotype was picked up many times. This chain uses TRBV14 with TRBJ2-5; D is undetermined. Looked up from germline, CDR1 is SGHDN and CDR2 is FVKESK. V lost 4 bases to trimming and J lost 0 bases, with 12 bases between them. The CDR3 consists of 15 residues. CDR3 nucleotide sequence: TGTGCCAGCAGCCGATTAGGGCGGTACCAAGAGACCCAGTACTTC. Its protein is CASSRLGRYQETQYF.

This clonotype was recorded many times. This chain links TRBV6-1 with TRBJ1-3; D not resolved. Germline CDR1 reads MNHNS; CDR2 reads SASEGT. Trimming stripped 1 base from V and 0 bases from J, with 7 bases between. The CDR3 is 15 residues long. DNA of the CDR3: TGTGCCAGCAGTGAAGTGGGCTTCTCTGGAAACACCATATATTTT. Translated, it gives CASSEVGFSGNTIYF.

Many counts were recorded for this clonotype. The chain links TRBV18 to TRBJ1-3; unclear D gene. From germline, CDR1 is KGHSH and CDR2 LQKENI. This CDR3 has 16 amino acids. Trimming cost V 5 bases and J 0 bases, with 14 bases left between them. The CDR3 DNA reads as TGTGCCAGCTCAGCATTCGACCTCCTCTCTGGAAACACCATATATTTT. Amino acids: CASSAFDLLSGNTIYF.

This clonotype was detected many times. The V and J genes are TRBV15 and TRBJ2-5, with TRBD2 matching over 7 bases. This CDR3 has 15 amino acids. Per the germline V gene, CDR1 is LNHNV and CDR2 is YYDKDF (reference sequence). Trimming took 0 bases from V and 4 from J; bases not matched to a gene: 5. CDR3 residues: CATSRDKGLVETQYF. Written as DNA, the CDR3 is TGTGCCACCAGCAGAGATAAAGGACTAGTAGAGACCCAGTACTTC.

This clonotype was seen many times. The chain is built from TRBV6-1 and TRBJ2-7; D is perhaps TRBD2 (5 bases). Trimming removed 3 bases at V and 7 bases at J, with 10 bases between. The CDR3 loop spans 12 amino acids. Germline lookup yields CDR1 MNHNS and CDR2 SASEGT. The CDR3 reads CASSEVGVEQYF. In DNA, the CDR3 is TGTGCCAGCAGTGAGGTCGGGGTTGAGCAGTACTTC.

The sample holds many counts of this clonotype. The rearrangement joins TRBV12-3 or TRBV12-4 to TRBJ2-7, with 7 nucleotides matching TRBD2. The length of the CDR3 is 17 residues. With 5 bases clipped from V and 8 bases from J, the junction kept 21 bases outside the gene matches. As DNA, the CDR3 is TGTGCCAGCAGTAAACCGGGACTAACCGTGTTGGGGTTTCAGCAGTACTTC. Translating it yields CASSKPGLTVLGFQQYF.

The chain uses TRBV15 and TRBJ2-4; 7 positions agree with TRBD1. The junction had 9 bases not matched to a gene; V was cut back by 1 base and J by 0 bases. This CDR3 has 18 amino acids. Germline V gene sequence: CDR1 LNHNV, CDR2 YYDKDF (reference sequence). The CDR3 spells CATSRALDRALAKNIQYF. The DNA for the CDR3 is TGTGCCACCAGCAGAGCCTTAGACAGGGCACTAGCCAAAAACATTCAGTACTTC.

This clonotype came up a few times. The J gene is TRBJ2-5, the V gene TRBV5-1, with 10 bases lining up with TRBD2. Germline assignment: CDR1 SGHRS and CDR2 YFSETQ. CDR3 size: 16 residues. J gave up 2 bases and V 7 bases, and 11 bases lay outside the gene matches. The CDR3 coding sequence is TGCGCCAGCGGGCTCCGAGCGGGAGGGCCGCAAGAGACCCAGTACTTC. This sequence encodes CASGLRAGGPQETQYF.

The sample holds many counts of this clonotype. This rearrangement joins TRBV20-1 to TRBJ2-2; 11 bases fit TRBD2. The V gene end was trimmed by 1 base and the J gene end by 4 bases; junction bases not matched to a gene: 8. Germline V gives CDR1 DFQATT, CDR2 SNEGSKA (reference sequence). The CDR3 contains 17 residues. The CDR3 coding sequence is TGCAGTGCTAGAGGTCAAGGGACTAGCGGTACCACCGGGGAGCTGTTTTTT. Amino acid sequence: CSARGQGTSGTTGELFF.

This clonotype was seen a few times. This sequence joins TRBV6-5 and TRBJ1-1; TRBD1 is a possible D gene (6 bases). This CDR3 comprises 13 residues. The V end lost 4 bases, the J end lost 5 bases, and 11 bases lay between the germline ends. Per the germline V gene, CDR1 is MNHEY and CDR2 is SVGAGI. CDR3 bases: TGTGCCAGCAGTTCCGGGACATGGACTGAAGCTTTCTTT. Translated: CASSSGTWTEAFF.

This clonotype has at least ten counts. In DNA form, the CDR3 reads TGTGCCATCAGCCCTCCTGACAGGGCCCCCTACGAGCAGTACTTC. It codes for CAISPPDRAPYEQYF. The V and J genes are TRBV10-3 and TRBJ2-7, with 7 bases fitting TRBD1. Germline V gene sequence: CDR1 ENHRY, CDR2 SYGVKD. The length of the CDR3 is 15 residues. Trimming removed 6 bases from V and 2 bases from J; junction bases left unmatched: 10.

The V gene is TRBV20-1, the J gene TRBJ1-2, with 10 bases identical to TRBD1. Germline trimming cut 3 bases from V and 5 bases from J; bases unmatched to any gene: 6. The CDR3 consists of 14 residues. Germline CDR1 reads DFQATT; CDR2 reads SNEGSKA (reference sequence). DNA for the CDR3: TGCAGTGCTAGGAACCGGGACAGGGGATATGGCTACACCTTC. It codes for CSARNRDRGYGYTF.

The genes are TRBV5-1 and TRBJ1-1; no firm D call. The V end lost 3 bases, the J end lost 1 base, and 10 bases lay between the germline ends. Germline CDR1 and CDR2: SGHRS and YFSETQ. The CDR3 has 14 residues. The CDR3 bases are TGCGCCAGCAGCTCCAGACACAAGAACACTGAAGCTTTCTTT. Translating gives CASSSRHKNTEAFF.

This clonotype came up many times. The chain carries TRBV29-1 and TRBJ1-1; a possible D gene is TRBD1 (5 bases). CDR3 length equals 12 residues. Germline lookup yields CDR1 SQVTM and CDR2 ANQGSEA. Trimming removed 2 bases from V and 10 bases from J, with 14 bases in between. CDR3 DNA sequence: TGCAGCGTTGAACAGCGGGGCGGGGTAGCTTTCTTT. As protein: CSVEQRGGVAFF.

This clonotype was observed at least ten times. V usage is TRBV7-8 and J usage is TRBJ2-7; D is undetermined. The CDR3 extends over 16 amino acids. Deletions cut 1 base from V and 1 base from J, with 14 bases between. The germline CDR1 and CDR2 sequences are SGHVS and FQNEAQ. The CDR3 DNA sequence: TGTGCCAGCAGCTTAGTATCTTTAACGGTATCCTACGAGCAGTACTTC. Its translation is CASSLVSLTVSYEQYF.

The chain is built from TRBV6-2 or TRBV6-3 and TRBJ1-2, with D perhaps TRBD1 (6 bases). V was cut by 3 bases and J by 5 bases, with 13 bases left in between. Germline V gene sequence: CDR1 MNHEY, CDR2 SVGEGT. CDR3 length: 14 amino acids. The CDR3 DNA sequence: TGTGCCAGCAGTTATCGGGGGCCGGATTATGGCTACACCTTC. It translates to CASSYRGPDYGYTF.